Given below is one T cell receptor beta chain in context. This clonotype was detected many times. The specificity of this receptor is unknown. Base qualities are missing; no much larger clone stands one base away. Sequencing relied on an Illumina HiSeq 2500. Quantitative 5'-RACE with molecular barcodes was used to prepare TCR beta libraries. On the authors' methods: To identify disease-linked TCR variants, a new computational method was used, one built on a probabilistic model of VDJ rearrangement. TCRdb reran the public reads through fastp at Q25 and MiXCR, keeping productive beta chains. Rows matching on CDR3 protein sequence are summarized as one entry with the most common DNA and genes. The V and J calls were determined by TCRdb, not by the authors. This sample gives under 300,000 distinct CDR3 sequences in total; over 9.5% of them show up just once. The ten biggest clones cover 2.6% of the sample.

These data are taken from a study of CD8 T cells in ankylosing spondylitis (dated by TCRdb to between 2016 and 2019). Turning to the overall study: To find TCR variants linked to disease, the study profiled T cell receptor beta repertoires in ankylosing spondylitis patients and healthy donors. The full study cohort was made up of about 25 ankylosing spondylitis patients and 108 healthy donors. Peripheral blood samples were taken, and synovial fluid was additionally collected from ankylosing spondylitis patients.

Points the paper makes about the study in general: In peripheral blood, the disease-linked clones were found at relatively low frequencies and had a CD8+ phenotype. Some motif variants had previously been reported in the synovial fluid and blood of reactive arthritis patients, which suggests shared mechanisms of disease initiation. Blood from ankylosing spondylitis patients appeared to be characterized by a TCR beta motif made up of about 8 highly homologous amino acid variants. The disease-linked clones were reported as significantly enriched in matched synovial fluid samples from ankylosing spondylitis patients.

Deletion took 5 bases off V and 8 bases off J, with a span of 22 bases between the germline ends. According to the germline V gene (reference sequence), CDR1 reads SEHNR and CDR2 reads FQNEAQ. From its cysteine to its phenylalanine, the CDR3 spans 16 amino acids. CDR3 DNA is the only sequence kept; it has 48 bases, read in frame from the first base. Sequenced: blood, either unsorted or a sorted T cell fraction (not recorded which). The TCR sequence derives from a male donor with ankylosing spondylitis or in good health (not recorded which). The V gene is TRBV7-9 and the J gene is TRBJ2-4, with no D gene named confidently. The CDR3 protein: CASSTSRALNTDIQYF. The nucleotide sequence reads TGTGCCAGCAGCACCTCCCGGGCGCTTAATACGGACATTCAGTACTTC.